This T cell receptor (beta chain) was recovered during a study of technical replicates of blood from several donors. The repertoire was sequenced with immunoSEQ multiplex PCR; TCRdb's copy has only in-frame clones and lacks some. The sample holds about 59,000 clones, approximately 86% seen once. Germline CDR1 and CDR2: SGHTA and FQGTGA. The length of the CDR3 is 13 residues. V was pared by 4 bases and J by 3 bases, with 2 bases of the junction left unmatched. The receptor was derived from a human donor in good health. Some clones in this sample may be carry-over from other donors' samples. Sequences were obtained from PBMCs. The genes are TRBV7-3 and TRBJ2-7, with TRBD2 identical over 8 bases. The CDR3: CASSYGGGYEQYF. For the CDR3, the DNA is TGTGCCAGCAGCTACGGGGGGGGCTACGAGCAGTACTTC.